These T cell receptor beta chains were read from a single sample in a study of response to subunit inactivated influenza vaccine. TCRdb reanalysed the RT-PCR reads using MiXCR and keeps one entry per CDR3 protein. There are about 520,000 distinct CDR3 sequences in the sample; less than 30% occur only once, and 1.5% to 2% lies in the top ten. Sequences were derived from CD4+ T cells sorted from PBMCs, sampled 5 days after vaccination. The receptors here all came from a man in his fifties or sixties who received an inactivated influenza vaccine. CDR3s leave out the opening cysteine and the closing phenylalanine or tryptophan. Fields, in order: CDR3 protein, D gene, J gene, V gene. The D gene is left open where the match is weak.

AISPGSQGAYEQY | TRBD1 | TRBJ2-7 | TRBV10-3
SARSGSGANVLT | . | TRBJ2-6 | TRBV20-1
SAREAGTGSYNEQF | TRBD1 | TRBJ2-1 | TRBV20-1
ASSFGGARETQY | . | TRBJ2-5 | TRBV7-2
AISEAWVRDSYEQY | . | TRBJ2-7 | TRBV10-3
SAMEQGPLSYEQY | TRBD1 | TRBJ2-7 | TRBV20-1
ASSLVGLGLADYTDTQY | TRBD2 | TRBJ2-3 | TRBV5-6
ASSPNPGQRETQY | . | TRBJ2-5 | TRBV5-1
ASSKMSRFYEQY | . | TRBJ2-7 | TRBV11-2
ASSPGEGMGTQY | . | TRBJ2-3 | TRBV7-2
SARVASGGGPTQY | TRBD2 | TRBJ2-3 | TRBV20-1
SARDPWTSGGYEQY | TRBD2 | TRBJ2-7 | TRBV20-1
ASTKAGEYNEQF | TRBD2 | TRBJ2-1 | TRBV6-2/TRBV6-3
ASSLTASETQY | . | TRBJ2-5 | TRBV7-3
ASNSPLVSEQY | . | TRBJ2-7 | TRBV6-2/TRBV6-3
ASSSSGGAYNEQF | TRBD2 | TRBJ2-1 | TRBV5-1
SASQTRNSPLH | . | TRBJ1-6 | TRBV20-1
SVRLINEQF | . | TRBJ2-1 | TRBV29-1
ASSVATANEQF | . | TRBJ2-1 | TRBV9
STRQGLSQPQH | TRBD1 | TRBJ1-5 | TRBV20-1
ASSLSPGWVTEAF | . | TRBJ1-1 | TRBV5-1
ATSSPRGGYNEQF | TRBD2 | TRBJ2-1 | TRBV24-1
SVAKLASRTDTQY | TRBD2 | TRBJ2-3 | TRBV29-1
ASSYGQNLPQH | . | TRBJ1-5 | TRBV12-3/TRBV12-4
ASSSRGEKLF | . | TRBJ1-4 | TRBV21-1
ASSYPSGTGKAF | TRBD1 | TRBJ1-1 | TRBV6-2/TRBV6-3
ASSQVTSVGYNEQF | . | TRBJ2-1 | TRBV4-3
SASVFPYNEQF | . | TRBJ2-1 | TRBV20-1
SATGQHSNQPQH | . | TRBJ1-5 | TRBV20-1
ASSSTFTDTQY | . | TRBJ2-3 | TRBV28
SARKGGLDTEAF | . | TRBJ1-1 | TRBV20-1
ASSQPPGTPNTGELF | . | TRBJ2-2 | TRBV4-3
ASSHPRAPSYEQY | . | TRBJ2-7 | TRBV28
AWSVRGHMNTEAF | . | TRBJ1-1 | TRBV30
ASSQRIQGSTYEQY | TRBD1 | TRBJ2-7 | TRBV4-2
ASSAQNEQF | . | TRBJ2-1 | TRBV7-2
SAPKTYEQY | . | TRBJ2-7 | TRBV20-1
ASSFRGGGNTIY | . | TRBJ1-3 | TRBV12-3/TRBV12-4
ASSQVDIEQY | . | TRBJ2-7 | TRBV3-1
ASSWNYGYT | . | TRBJ1-2 | TRBV12-3/TRBV12-4
ASSPDTSGNTGELF | TRBD2 | TRBJ2-2 | TRBV11-1
ASSTKTLYLRDYGYT | . | TRBJ1-2 | TRBV6-1
ASQQSSNQPQH | . | TRBJ1-5 | TRBV6-2/TRBV6-3
ASSAQEHQPQH | . | TRBJ1-5 | TRBV7-9
SARRPGMSTEAF | . | TRBJ1-1 | TRBV20-1
ASRGTGTDAF | TRBD1 | TRBJ1-1 | TRBV12-3/TRBV12-4
SAPRPLRETQY | . | TRBJ2-5 | TRBV20-1
ASRRNPGGGGELF | TRBD2 | TRBJ2-2 | TRBV9
ASSYSAGEHSPLH | . | TRBJ1-6 | TRBV6-5
ASSLFSGNTETQY | TRBD2 | TRBJ2-5 | TRBV7-8
ASNHGVRYNEQF | . | TRBJ2-1 | TRBV6-1
SARIAGGLNEQF | TRBD2 | TRBJ2-1 | TRBV20-1
ASSGRVRYNEQF | TRBD2 | TRBJ2-1 | TRBV7-2
ASRDSGVSSYEQY | TRBD2 | TRBJ2-7 | TRBV5-1